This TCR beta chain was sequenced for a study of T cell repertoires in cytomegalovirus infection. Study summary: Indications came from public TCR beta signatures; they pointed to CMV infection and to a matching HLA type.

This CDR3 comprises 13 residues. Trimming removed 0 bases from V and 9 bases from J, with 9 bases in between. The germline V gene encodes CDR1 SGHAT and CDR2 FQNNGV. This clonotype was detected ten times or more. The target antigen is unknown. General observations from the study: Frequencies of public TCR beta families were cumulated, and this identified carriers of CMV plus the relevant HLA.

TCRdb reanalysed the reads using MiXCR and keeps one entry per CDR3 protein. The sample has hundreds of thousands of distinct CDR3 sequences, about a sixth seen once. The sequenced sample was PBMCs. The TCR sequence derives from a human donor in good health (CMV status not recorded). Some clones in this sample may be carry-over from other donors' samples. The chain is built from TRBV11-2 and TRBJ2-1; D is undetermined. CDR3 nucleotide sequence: TGTGCCAGCAGCTTAGATCGTTGGGGTGAGCAGTTCTTC. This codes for CASSLDRWGEQFF.